Listed here are 18 T cell receptor beta chains from one sample, sequenced in a study of beta chain features in type 1 diabetes. cDNA synthesis used the whole RNA isolate, giving expressed TCRB sequences. Here immunoSEQ multiplex PCR was the method, and the copy in TCRdb shows in-frame clones only, minus some. The profile shows roughly 300,000 clones, less than 10% of them singletons. Sequencing used central memory CD4+ T cells from blood. These receptors all stem from a woman younger than 35 in good health.

A note on this clone: In the same sample, other DNA sequences code for this CDR3. V is TRBV5-6 and J is TRBJ2-5; TRBD1 aligns across 9 bases. With 1 base clipped from V and 5 bases from J, the junction kept 3 bases outside the gene matches. The CDR3 loop spans 14 amino acids. Germline loops: CDR1 SGHDT, CDR2 YYEEEE. CDR3 residues: CASSLTGGGETQYF. The CDR3, as DNA: TGTGCCAGCAGCTTGACAGGGGGCGGGGAGACCCAGTACTTC.

There are many counts of this clone. The rearrangement links TRBV4-3 to TRBJ2-6; the D gene is possibly TRBD2 (6 bases). V was trimmed by 1 base and J by 4 bases, leaving 17 bases between them. This CDR3 spans 18 amino acids. Germline V CDR1 and CDR2: LGHNA, YSLEER. The CDR3 DNA sequence: TGCGCCAGCAGCCAAGGTTCCACGTGGAGGGCAGGGGCCAACGTCCTGACTTTC. Protein sequence: CASSQGSTWRAGANVLTF.

This clone was detected a few times. As DNA, the CDR3 is TGTGCCAGCAGCCAAGAGAGGGTTTCAGCGGGAGTCTACGAGCAGTACTTC. This translates into CASSQERVSAGVYEQYF. The chain combines TRBV4-2 with TRBJ2-7; TRBD2 matches 8 bases. The germline CDR1 and CDR2 sequences are LGHNA and YNFKEQ. J was trimmed by 3 bases and V by 0 bases; bases with no gene match: 10. The CDR3 loop spans 17 amino acids.

This clone was detected a few times. Other DNA sequences in this sample translate to the same CDR3. The V call is TRBV5-1, the J call TRBJ1-2; 7 bases are a match to TRBD1. The V and J ends lost 0 bases and 2 bases, in that order; junction bases with no gene match: 1. This CDR3 spans 14 amino acids. Germline V gene sequence: CDR1 SGHRS, CDR2 YFSETQ. CDR3 nucleotide sequence: TGCGCCAGCAGCTTGGGGGACAGAAACTATGGCTACACCTTC. It translates to CASSLGDRNYGYTF.

This clone appeared a few times. This rearrangement joins TRBV14 to TRBJ2-5; 8 bases map to TRBD2. The V segment lost 1 base and the J segment 4 bases; nucleotides outside the gene matches: 5. CDR1 and CDR2 from the germline V gene are SGHDN and FVKESK. The CDR3 has 15 residues. CDR3 DNA: TGTGCCAGCAGCCAAGCCTCCCTAGCGGGAGAGACCCAGTACTTC. Protein sequence: CASSQASLAGETQYF.

V usage is TRBV19 and J usage is TRBJ2-3; TRBD2 is a possible D gene (6 bases). The CDR3 totals 15 residues. With 9 bases removed from V and 5 bases from J, the gap between germline ends came to 21 bases. Germline V gives CDR1 LNHDA, CDR2 SQIVND (reference sequence). Written as DNA, the CDR3 is TGTGCCAGCCAGGAGGGACTGGGAGGAAAAGATACGCAGTATTTT. Encoded protein: CASQEGLGGKDTQYF.

The J gene is TRBJ2-5, the V gene TRBV7-6; TRBD2 matches 11 bases. Unmatched junction bases numbered 4, after V lost 6 bases and J lost 4 bases. The CDR3 is 14 amino acids. CDR1 and CDR2 from the germline V gene are SGHVS and FNYEAQ. The CDR3 sequence is CASSRSGRGETQYF. CDR3 bases: TGTGCCAGCAGTCGTAGCGGGAGGGGAGAGACCCAGTACTTC.

This clone has ten or more counts. The chain links TRBV9 to TRBJ1-5; weak D call: TRBD1 (6 bases). CDR3 length equals 14 residues. From germline, CDR1 is SGDLS and CDR2 YYNGEE. Trimming cost V 3 bases and J 8 bases, with 15 bases left between them. The CDR3, as DNA: TGTGCCAGCAGCGCACAGGGAACTGGCAAGCCCCAGCATTTT. Amino acids: CASSAQGTGKPQHF.

This rearrangement joins TRBV14 to TRBJ1-2; possibly TRBD1 for D (5 bases). Germline loops: CDR1 SGHDN, CDR2 FVKESK. The CDR3 length is 13 residues. V was clipped by 6 bases and J by 4 bases, with 12 bases between them. Here the CDR3 DNA reads TGTGCCAGCAGTTTGGCTGGGGGCTATGGCTACACCTTC. Protein product: CASSLAGGYGYTF.

This chain joins TRBV19 and TRBJ2-7; 12 bases match TRBD2. Looked up from germline, CDR1 is LNHDA and CDR2 is SQIVND (reference sequence). The length of the CDR3 is 16 residues. V lost 5 bases and J lost 3; bases outside the gene matches: 8. The CDR3 coding sequence is TGTGCCAGTAGTCCGCGACTAGCGGGAGCCGGCTACGAGCAGTACTTC. It specifies CASSPRLAGAGYEQYF.

The chain has TRBV6-1 and TRBJ2-5; TRBD2 matches 8 bases. With V trimmed by 2 bases and J by 4 bases, 9 bases remained unmatched. The CDR3 has 16 amino acids. The germline V gene has CDR1 MNHNS and CDR2 SASEGT. CDR3 protein: CASSELEGTSRETQYF. The DNA for the CDR3 is TGTGCCAGCAGTGAATTAGAGGGGACTAGTCGAGAGACCCAGTACTTC.

This clone has a handful of counts. The J gene is TRBJ2-5, the V gene TRBV28, with 8 nucleotides matching TRBD1. This CDR3 is 14 amino acids long. The V gene end was trimmed by 6 bases and the J gene end by 5 bases; junction bases not matched to a gene: 8. The V gene's germline CDR1 is MDHEN and CDR2 SYDVKM. The CDR3 loop reads CASRAGGARETQYF. The CDR3 region has the DNA TGTGCCAGCAGAGCAGGGGGCGCGCGGGAGACCCAGTACTTC.

The chain uses TRBV9 and TRBJ2-7, with 10 bases aligning to TRBD2. The CDR3 runs 14 residues. Germline lookup yields CDR1 SGDLS and CDR2 YYNGEE. V was pared by 6 bases and J by 7 bases, with 10 bases of the junction left unmatched. The CDR3 is CASNLAGGLGEQYF. CDR3 DNA: TGTGCCAGCAACTTAGCGGGAGGTCTTGGGGAGCAGTACTTC.

This clone was counted between two and nine times. CDR3 sequence reads: CASSYGRQGYGYTF. CDR3 sequence (DNA): TGTGCCAGCAGTTACGGGAGACAGGGCTATGGCTACACCTTC. The chain combines TRBV6-6 with TRBJ1-2; 7 nucleotides line up with TRBD1. Germline CDR1 and CDR2: MNHNY and SVGAGI (reference sequence). The V gene end was trimmed by 2 bases and the J gene end by 4 bases; junction bases not matched to a gene: 4. This CDR3 contains 14 residues.

The chain employs TRBV4-1 and TRBJ2-7, with 9 bases that match TRBD2. The CDR3 sequence is 15 residues long. The V gene's germline CDR1 is MGHRA and CDR2 YSYEKL. V lost 3 bases to trimming and J lost 3 bases; unmatched junction nucleotides: 6. CDR3 sequence reads: CASSQRDSGGYEQYF. The DNA of the CDR3 is TGCGCCAGCAGCCAGCGGGATAGCGGGGGCTACGAGCAGTACTTC.

The rearrangement joins TRBV5-4 to TRBJ2-3, with D perhaps TRBD1 (5 bases). This CDR3 comprises 15 residues. V was trimmed by 4 bases and J by 6 bases, leaving 18 bases between them. Germline V lookup: CDR1 SGHNT, CDR2 YYREEE (reference sequence). Written as DNA, the CDR3 is TGTGCCAGCAGCCCCCAGCCTGGGGCCCTTGATACGCAGTATTTT. Translation: CASSPQPGALDTQYF.

The chain joins TRBV6-5 to TRBJ1-3; D unresolved. CDR3 length equals 11 residues. The V end was cut by 2 bases, the J end by 9 bases, with 5 bases between. Germline CDR1 reads MNHEY; CDR2 reads SVGAGI. The DNA for the CDR3 is TGTGCCAGCAGTTACGAGGGCACCATATATTTT. This encodes CASSYEGTIYF.

This clone was seen only a few times. This rearrangement joins TRBV6-5 to TRBJ2-7; no clear D. The CDR3 is 15 residues long. V lost 3 bases, J lost 1 base, and 13 bases lay in between. CDR1 is MNHEY and CDR2 is SVGAGI in the germline V gene. In DNA form, the CDR3 reads TGTGCCAGCAGTTATAACAATCTCGGGTCCTACGAGCAGTACTTC. It is translated as CASSYNNLGSYEQYF.